Presented here are 10 T cell receptor beta chains from one specimen sequenced in a study of T-cell memory formation after mild COVID-19 (dated by TCRdb to the early 2020s). To prepare the library, 5' RACE was applied. Sequenced using an Illumina NovaSeq 6000. The public reads were reanalyzed by TCRdb: fastp trimming at Q25, MiXCR alignment, in-frame beta chains only. Every CDR3 protein is listed once, alongside the most common genes and DNA of its rows. Across this sample there are fewer than 110,000 distinct CDR3 sequences, with around 15% seen only once. Clones ranked in the top ten supply around 40% of the sample. Sequencing used PBMCs or a T cell subset sorted from them (not recorded which). All receptors come from a man younger than 35 who had mild COVID-19 (a few samples of this study predate the infection). The sample titles of this study are shuffled in the database, so cell type and time point are left out; the donor was told from shared clones.

The genes are TRBV2 and TRBJ1-6, with D possibly being TRBD1 (6 bases). The germline V and J ends were trimmed by 6 bases and 2 bases, with 14 bases remaining between them. Germline assignment: CDR1 SNHLY and CDR2 FYNNEI. This CDR3 comprises 16 residues. As DNA, the CDR3 is TGTGCCAGCAGCGGGGGCAGGGTTACCTATAATTCACCCCTCCACTTT. The encoded protein is CASSGGRVTYNSPLHF. Variable domain in full (rest from reference TRBV2 and TRBJ1-6): EPEVTQTPSHQVTQMGQEVILRCVPISNHLYFYWYRQILGQKVEFLVSFYNNEISEKSEIFDDQFSVERPDGSNFTLKIRSTKLEDSAMYFCASSGGRVTYNSPLHFGNGTRLTVT.

This clonotype was observed a handful of times. This chain links TRBV4-3 with TRBJ1-5; D not resolved. Germline V gene data show CDR1 as LGHNA and CDR2 as YSLEER. This CDR3 is built from 15 residues. Trimming shortened V by 0 bases and J by 5 bases, and 11 bases separated the two germline ends. CDR3 region: CASSQEGLEDQPQHF. CDR3 in DNA: TGCGCCAGCAGCCAAGAGGGGTTGGAGGATCAGCCCCAGCATTTT.

This chain uses TRBV5-4 with TRBJ1-5; 8 bases agree with TRBD1. The CDR3 sequence is 15 residues long. With 1 base clipped from V and 2 bases from J, the junction kept 2 bases outside the gene matches. The V gene's germline CDR1 is SGHNT and CDR2 YYREEE (reference sequence). This CDR3 reads CASSLQGAGNQPQHF. The DNA for the CDR3 is TGTGCCAGCAGCTTGCAGGGGGCCGGCAATCAGCCCCAGCATTTT.

This clonotype was seen many times. J is TRBJ1-5 and V is TRBV29-1; D is uncertain. Germline V gives CDR1 SQVTM, CDR2 ANQGSEA. The CDR3 length is 15 residues. Trimming removed 1 base at V and 4 bases at J, with 14 bases between. CDR3 sequence: CSVEVGSAPNQPQHF. The CDR3 DNA sequence: TGCAGCGTTGAAGTAGGTTCTGCACCTAATCAGCCCCAGCATTTT. Supplemented by reference TRBV29-1 and TRBJ1-5, the full variable domain reads SAVISQKPSRDICQRGTSLTIQCQVDSQVTMMFWYRQQPGQSLTLIATANQGSEATYESGFVIDKFPISRPNLTFSTLTVSNMSPEDSSIYLCSVEVGSAPNQPQHFGDGTRLSIL.

This clonotype appeared a few times. The V gene is TRBV7-9, the J gene TRBJ2-4; possibly TRBD1 or TRBD2 for D (5 bases each). Trimming removed 4 bases from V and 0 bases from J, with 28 bases in between. There are 21 residues in the CDR3. Germline V gene data show CDR1 as SEHNR and CDR2 as FQNEAQ (reference sequence). CDR3 protein: CASSSGGERGAFNLAKNIQYF. Here the CDR3 DNA reads TGTGCCAGCAGCTCCGGCGGCGAGAGGGGCGCTTTTAACCTAGCCAAAAACATTCAGTACTTC. Complete variable domain (other parts from reference TRBV7-9 and TRBJ2-4): DTGVSQNPRHKITKRGQNVTFRCDPISEHNRLYWYRQTLGQGPEFLTYFQNEAQLEKSRLLSDRFSAERPKGSFSTLEIQRTEQGDSAMYLCASSSGGERGAFNLAKNIQYFGAGTRLSVL.

This clonotype was recorded a few times. The chain couples TRBV5-6 to TRBJ2-1; 11 nucleotides match TRBD2. From germline, CDR1 is SGHDT and CDR2 YYEEEE. This CDR3 has 15 residues. Losses at the gene ends were 2 bases for V and 10 bases for J; bases not matched to a gene: 8. The CDR3 region has the DNA TGTGCCAGCAGCTTAGGTAGCGGGGGGGCCAAAGAGCAGTTCTTC. It encodes CASSLGSGGAKEQFF. Supplemented by reference TRBV5-6 and TRBJ2-1, the full variable domain reads DAGVTQSPTHLIKTRGQQVTLRCSPKSGHDTVSWYQQALGQGPQFIFQYYEEEERQRGNFPDRFSGHQFPNYSSELNVNALLLGDSALYLCASSLGSGGAKEQFFGPGTRLTVL.

This clonotype was counted a few times. J is TRBJ1-2 and V is TRBV4-1; 7 positions agree with TRBD1. Germline assignment: CDR1 MGHRA and CDR2 YSYEKL. This CDR3 has 14 residues. V lost 4 bases, J lost 3 bases, and 5 bases stayed unmatched. In DNA, the CDR3 is TGCGCCAGCAGCCCCATCGGGACAGACTATGGCTACACCTTC. Amino acid sequence: CASSPIGTDYGYTF.

V usage is TRBV7-9 and J usage is TRBJ2-7, with D perhaps assigned TRBD1 or TRBD2 (5 bases each). The CDR3 is made up of 14 amino acids. The germline V gene has CDR1 SEHNR and CDR2 FQNEAQ (reference sequence). The germline V and J ends were trimmed by 5 bases and 3 bases, with 14 bases remaining between them. CDR3 nucleotides: TGTGCCAGCAGCGAAGAGGGGAACCTCTACGAGCAGTACGTC. This gives the protein CASSEEGNLYEQYV.

V and J are TRBV6-5 and TRBJ1-4; D may be TRBD1 (6 bases). The CDR3 has 12 amino acids. Trimming stripped 1 base from V and 10 bases from J, with 7 bases between. In germline, CDR1 is MNHEY, CDR2 SVGAGI. The DNA of the CDR3 is TGTGCCAGCAGTTACTTCAGGGGAAAACTGTTTTTT. Translation: CASSYFRGKLFF.

The sample holds a few counts of this clonotype. The junction and the germline gene differ at one end; a read error may be behind it. V usage is TRBV11-3 and J usage is TRBJ2-6; 9 bases match TRBD1. CDR1 is SGHNT and CDR2 is YENEEA in the germline V gene. The CDR3 has 14 residues. DNA of the CDR3: TGTGCCAGCAGCCCCCGACAGGGGGTCAACGTCCTGACTTTC. Amino acid sequence: CASSPRQGVNVLTF. Variable domain in full (rest from reference TRBV11-3 and TRBJ2-6): EAGVVQSPRYKIIEKKQPVAFWCNPISGHNTLYWYLQNLGQGPELLIRYENEEAVDDSQLPKDRFSAERLKGVDSTLKIQPAELGDSAVYLCASSPRQGVNVLTFGAGSRLTVL.